This T cell receptor beta chain was captured by sequencing in a study of early T cells in non-severe SARS-CoV-2 infection. As part of library construction, unique molecular identifiers were attached to individual cDNA molecules. TCRdb redid the calling of the 5' RACE reads with MiXCR, one entry per CDR3 protein. The table records 98,000 or so distinct CDR3 sequences, about an eighth of them present only once. This clonotype was counted at least ten times. The sample taken for sequencing was whole blood. The origin of this receptor is an adult who was a healthcare worker with PCR-confirmed SARS-CoV-2 infection or an uninfected control (not recorded which).

The CDR3: CAIRDGTLNQETQYF. CDR3 bases: TGTGCCATCAGGGACGGGACACTAAACCAAGAGACCCAGTACTTC. V is TRBV10-3 and J is TRBJ2-5, with TRBD1 as a possible D gene (6 bases). The CDR3 length is 15 residues. Germline V lookup: CDR1 ENHRY, CDR2 SYGVKD. V shed 6 bases and J shed 0 bases, with 14 bases lying between them.